This T cell receptor beta chain was retrieved from a study of blood T cell repertoires in COVID-19. Study-wide background: COVID-19 samples, acute and convalescent, were from the United States, Italy and Spain.

Those enrolled, adults aged roughly 18 to 90 years, came from around 25 US areas. J was trimmed by 5 bases and V by 2 bases; bases with no gene match: 5. The CDR3 runs 14 residues. Germline assignment: CDR1 KGHSH and CDR2 LQKENI. Data came from immunoSEQ multiplex PCR; TCRdb stores just in-frame clones and leaves some out. The data hold around 250,000 clones, with 75% to 90% observed a single time. This receptor was identified in a woman under 40 with acute COVID-19. The V gene is TRBV18, the J gene TRBJ2-5; 7 nucleotides align to TRBD2. Sequencing was done on a sample of PBMCs or T cells enriched from blood (not recorded which). The CDR3 protein is CASSPMAGEETQYF. CDR3 DNA: TGTGCCAGCTCACCAATGGCGGGAGAGGAGACCCAGTACTTC.